This T cell receptor (beta chain) was identified during a study of T-cell reconstitution after alpha-beta-depleted transplantation in children. TCRbeta library construction was performed incorporating unique molecular identifiers. TCRdb passed the PCR reads through MiXCR, listing each CDR3 protein once. The table has about 260,000 distinct CDR3 sequences, roughly 8.2% seen once. This CDR3 has 19 amino acids. CDR1 is SGHRS and CDR2 is YFSETQ in the germline V gene. V trimming: 4 bases; J trimming: 5 bases; junction bases outside the gene matches: 13. This clonotype was recorded a few times. The target antigen is unknown. General study findings and limits: Reportedly, roughly two months post-transplant, alpha-beta T cells arose from several hundred expanded graft clones. From newly produced T cells came most of the T-cell counts and diversity one year after transplant.

This chain joins TRBV5-1 and TRBJ2-3, with 16 bases lining up with TRBD2. Source: PBMCs, mostly from graft donor cells, taken 180 days after TCRalphabeta/CD19-depleted stem cell transplant. The source is a male patient between 10 and 17 years old who had a stem cell transplant for acute lymphoblastic leukemia, so the T cells may come from the graft donor. The CDR3 reads CASSPQLGTSGGVGDTQYF. The CDR3 coding sequence is TGCGCCAGCAGCCCCCAGCTGGGGACTAGCGGGGGGGTGGGAGATACGCAGTATTTT.